The T cell receptor (beta chain) described here comes from a study of blood T cell repertoires in COVID-19 (dated by TCRdb to the early 2020s). For the study in its entirety: Samples from collaborators originated in the United States, Italy and Spain and spanned both the acute and convalescent phases of COVID-19. The prospective study material was composed of cDNA or gDNA derived from T cells, B-cell-depleted T cells, or PBMCs. Subjects who had been exposed to COVID-19, were actively infected with it, or had recovered from it provided the deeply sampled blood TCRbeta repertoires that made up the dataset. A freely available public database, intended as a resource for researchers studying the immune response to SARS-CoV-2, is where the repertoires were released. The samples were drawn from two sources: the first 160 participants of the ongoing ImmuneRACE study, and some 1,300 subjects contributed by 6 global collaborators. Sample metadata almost always included a de-identified subject ID, COVID-19 status, age in years and sex. Where HLA class I and class II types were available, the types were taken from metadata supplied by the sample provider, not from assay-based typing. The investigation overall reported the following: The amount of clinical and demographic metadata varied by source and participant and was provided uncurated.

Germline trimming: 4 bases from V, 6 bases from J; junction bases outside gene matches: 7. Sequences MNHEY (CDR1) and SVGAGI (CDR2) are obtained from the germline V gene. The CDR3 goes from the cysteine to the phenylalanine over 14 residues. Only CDR3 DNA remains: 42 bases, in frame from the first base. Enrolling through a virtual design, the prospective study's participants ranged in age from roughly 18 to 95 years and lived across more than 20 United States geographic areas. In the prospective study, participants were assigned to cohorts based on the clinical history participants reported in a screening survey and a study questionnaire. A participant counted as exposed if, within 2 weeks of entering the study, that participant had been in contact with someone who had a PCR-confirmed or clinician-diagnosed COVID-19 case. In the prospective study, whole blood, serum and a nasopharyngeal or oropharyngeal swab were collected from each participant by mobile phlebotomists. Over a 2-month period, participants in the prospective study had the option of providing additional blood draws and questionnaires. Before DNA extraction, prospective study blood samples were shipped either frozen or at room temperature.

TCRbeta CDR3 regions were amplified from genomic DNA using the immunoSEQ Assay, a bias-controlled multiplex PCR. The original methods were these. The number of nucleated cells in each sample was estimated by amplification of reference gene primers within the assay. To quantify the absolute abundance of each unique TCRbeta CDR3 rearrangement, sequence reads were collapsed and filtered. Productive Simpson clonality was computed per sample as the square root of Simpson's diversity index over productive rearrangements. TCRdb mirrors the immuneACCESS table, restricted to in-frame sequences. Some clones are absent from its copies; in checked studies, under half trace to an unresolved V gene, and the reason for the others is unknown. V, J and clone size were drawn from that table, and D and trimming were deduced from the DNA. In all, the sample holds fewer than 300,000 clones, and roughly 80% of those were seen once. The ten largest account for less than 5.5% of the sample.

In regard to this clone: The antigen it binds to is not known. Qualities for individual bases were not recorded, and no much larger clone is one base off.

This clonotype originated in a man between 35 and 55 years old who had been exposed to COVID-19. The sequencing input was PBMCs or T cells enriched from blood (not recorded which). In this chain, TRBV6-5 is recombined with TRBJ2-5; 8 junctional bases match TRBD2. Here the CDR3 is given as CASSSAGGAQTQYF. The nucleotide sequence reads as follows: TGTGCCAGCAGTTCCGCGGGGGGCGCGCAGACCCAGTACTTC.